Listed below are T cell receptor beta chains from one sample, sequenced in a study of T cell repertoires in cytomegalovirus infection. TCRdb recomputed calls from the reads with MiXCR, one row per CDR3 protein. The data contain about 470,000 distinct CDR3 sequences, approximately 46% of them singletons. These receptors' antigens are unknown. The sequenced sample was cultured PBMCs, obtained from culture after CMV antigen stimulation. Receptors were obtained from a human donor in good health (CMV status not recorded). Some clones in this sample may be carry-over from other donors' samples. Both conserved end residues are part of each CDR3. Each record gives: CDR3 protein, CDR3 DNA, J gene, V gene, clone size, D gene. D genes are given only for firm matches. Some rows mark clone size as missing; the rest say once, few, many or name a class of expanded clone.

CASSLGALREQYF TGTGCCAGCAGCTTAGGGGCCTTGCGGGAGCAGTACTTC TRBJ2-7 TRBV7-2 many -
CASSADSRQTSNSPLHF TGTGCCAGCAGTGCCGACAGTCGCCAGACTTCGAATTCACCCCTCCACTTT TRBJ1-6 TRBV6-1 - -
CSASERFGGYTF TGCAGTGCTAGTGAGCGGTTTGGGGGCTACACCTTC TRBJ1-2 TRBV20-1 - -
CASRRSRDYSPLHF TGTGCCAGCAGGCGGAGTAGGGACTACTCACCCCTCCACTTT TRBJ1-6 TRBV7-8 few -
CATKTPSQGGGETQYF TGTGCCACCAAAACCCCGTCCCAGGGAGGGGGAGAGACCCAGTACTTC TRBJ2-5 TRBV6-1 few -
CASSDNWGDNEKLFF TGTGCCAGCAGTGACAACTGGGGGGATAATGAAAAACTGTTTTTT TRBJ1-4 TRBV6-1 once -
CASISRGETQYF TGTGCCAGCATTTCCAGGGGAGAGACCCAGTACTTC TRBJ2-5 TRBV2 - -
CATSRGRTGGSNTIYF TGTGCCACCAGCAGGGGAAGGACAGGGGGTAGCAACACCATATATTTT TRBJ1-3 TRBV15 - TRBD1
CASSQGALGYGYTF TGCGCCAGCAGCCAAGGGGCCCTTGGGTATGGCTACACCTTC TRBJ1-2 TRBV4-1 few -
CASTRFTDTQYF TGTGCCAGCACCCGGTTCACAGATACGCAGTATTTT TRBJ2-3 TRBV2 - -
CATSRPPFDEQFF TGTGCCACCAGCAGACCGCCTTTCGATGAGCAGTTCTTC TRBJ2-1 TRBV15 - -
CASWGQGRSYEQYF TGTGCCAGCTGGGGACAGGGGCGCTCCTACGAGCAGTACTTC TRBJ2-7 TRBV6-5 few TRBD1
CASSWGQSYGYTF TGTGCCAGCAGCTGGGGACAGTCCTATGGCTACACCTTC TRBJ1-2 TRBV7-4 few TRBD1